This T cell receptor beta chain was observed in a study of identical twins. One entry per CDR3 protein results from TCRdb running MiXCR on the 5' RACE reads. The top ten clones hold roughly 0.43% of a sample with around 530,000 distinct CDR3 sequences, approximately 14% of them seen once. Study-wide findings and caveats: Findings depended on cross-sectional statistics rather than tracking the same donors.

CDR3 length: 17 amino acids. Looked up from germline, CDR1 is LNHNV and CDR2 is YYDKDF (reference sequence). V was trimmed by 0 bases and J by 6 bases, leaving 17 bases between them. Only a few counts were recorded for this clonotype. The antigen is undetermined. The same sample was also used in a study of yellow fever vaccine responses in identical twins.

V is TRBV15 and J is TRBJ2-2, with D tentatively TRBD1 (5 bases). The TCR was taken from a woman aged 18-29 years in good health. Sequences were obtained from CD4+ T cells sorted from blood. CDR3 in DNA: TGTGCCACCAGCAGAGAACGCCTAGGGGATAGGGCCGGGGAGCTGTTTTTT. It yields the protein CATSRERLGDRAGELFF. The complete variable domain, with remaining parts taken from reference TRBV15 and TRBJ2-2, reads DAMVIQNPRYQVTQFGKPVTLSCSQTLNHNVMYWYQQKSSQAPKLLFHYYDKDFNNEADTPDNFQSRRPNTSFCFLDIRSPGLGDTAMYLCATSRERLGDRAGELFFGEGSRLTVL.